This T cell receptor beta chain was identified in a study of radiotherapy plus CTLA-4 blockade in lung cancer. Across the whole study: Objective responses were documented in about 18% of patients, with disease control in 25% to 35%. General study results and limits: Clones of tumor-derived TCRs expanded in blood after radiotherapy plus ipilimumab. The best prediction of response reportedly came from early blood T cell clone dynamics, with interferon-beta.

Only in-frame clones appear in the TCRdb table, and some are missing; sequencing was by immunoSEQ multiplex PCR. The repertoire holds approximately 81,000 clones, around 76% seen once, with around 4% in the top ten. CDR1 and CDR2 (germline): LGHNA, YSLEER. J was trimmed by 6 bases and V by 3 bases; bases with no gene match: 1. The CDR3 totals 14 residues. Note on this clone: The antigen remains undetermined.

The V gene is TRBV4-3, the J gene TRBJ2-7, with 14 nucleotides matching TRBD2. The TCR comes from a human donor with non-small cell lung cancer who had a partial response to radiotherapy plus ipilimumab. Some clones in this sample may be carry-over from other donors' samples. This material consisted of peripheral blood, taken from a patient treated with radiotherapy plus ipilimumab. This CDR3 reads CASSQGLAGVEQYF. The DNA of the CDR3 is TGCGCCAGCAGCCAGGGACTAGCGGGGGTCGAGCAGTACTTC.